The text below deals with one T cell receptor beta chain. The sample comes from a study of sequential checkpoint blockade in melanoma. The treatment here: randomized to nivolumab then ipilimumab (arm A) or the reverse (arm B). The method was immunoSEQ multiplex PCR; TCRdb's version includes in-frame clones alone and lacks a portion of them. The sample carries fewer than 25,000 clones, roughly 80% recorded once. The germline V and J ends were trimmed by 0 bases and 6 bases, with 13 bases remaining between them. CDR3 length: 15 residues. The germline V gene has CDR1 MRHNA and CDR2 SNTAGT. The sequencing used CD8+ T cells sorted from blood (inferred from file names), collected from a patient given nivolumab and ipilimumab in sequence. The receptor was derived from a human donor with melanoma. This chain joins TRBV6-4 and TRBJ2-3, with a tentative D call TRBD1 (7 bases). CDR3 sequence reads: CASSDSGGGADTQYF. The CDR3 coding sequence is TGTGCCAGCAGTGACTCAGGAGGGGGCGCCGATACGCAGTATTTT.